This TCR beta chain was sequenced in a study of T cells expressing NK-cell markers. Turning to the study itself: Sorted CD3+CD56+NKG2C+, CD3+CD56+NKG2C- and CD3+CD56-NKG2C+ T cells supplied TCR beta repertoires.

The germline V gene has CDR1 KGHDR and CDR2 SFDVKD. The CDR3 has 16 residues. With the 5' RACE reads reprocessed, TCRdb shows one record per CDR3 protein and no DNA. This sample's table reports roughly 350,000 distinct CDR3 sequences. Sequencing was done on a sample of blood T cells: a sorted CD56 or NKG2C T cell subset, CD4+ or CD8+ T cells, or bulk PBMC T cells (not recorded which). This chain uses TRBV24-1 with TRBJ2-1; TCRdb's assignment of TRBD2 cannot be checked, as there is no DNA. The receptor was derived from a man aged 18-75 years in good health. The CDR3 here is CATSDGGRPSYNEQFF.